This T cell receptor beta chain originates from a study of blood T cells in healthy people across ages (dated by TCRdb to the mid-2010s). For the study in its entirety: In model experiments, template switching captured about one uniquely barcoded TCR beta cDNA molecule for every two T cells. The study measured age-related changes in TCR beta repertoire diversity using deep sequencing normalized with unique cDNA molecular identifiers. The donors were divided into four age groups: young (average approximately 17 years), middle-aged (around 37), aged (about 56) and long-lived (82). To avoid experimental bias, donors of different ages were randomly spread across the sequencing lanes. Using the same blood draw, the study looked at two additional independent replicas of 1 million unique cDNA reads for two donors, one aged 18 to 30 and the other aged 80 or older.

Here is what the overall study found, with its caveats: Compared with the aged group, more naive CD4+ T cells, fewer expanded clones and increased TCR diversity were shown by the long-lived group, suggesting age selection. Total diversity estimates from one million sequenced T cells were considered lower bounds and underestimates. Because the CMV infection status of the donors was unknown, age-related changes in expanded clonotypes may potentially have been confounded. The percentage of naive T cells measured by flow cytometry correlated strongly with observed TCR beta diversity. Observed TCR beta diversity per million T cells fell roughly linearly with age, and a significant reduction was already apparent by age around 40. Conclusive comparison of naive and antigen-experienced compartments was prevented by the profiling of bulk unsorted PBMCs.

To note about this clonotype: The specificity of this receptor is unknown. No base quality information exists; no much larger clone differs at one position.

The donors were a few dozen Caucasian individuals from Russia, aged roughly 6 to 90 years, who were systemically healthy. Each donor gave 9 to 10 milliliters of peripheral blood, collected into EDTA-treated Vacutainer tubes. PBMCs were isolated by Ficoll-Paque density-gradient centrifugation, with at least 6.5 million obtained per sample. Total RNA, at least 5 micrograms per sample, was extracted from PBMCs with Trizol reagent. For every donor, an aliquot of PBMCs went through flow cytometry to measure the percentages of naive CD45RAhigh/CD27high T cells. Libraries were constructed by 5' RACE. Sequencing relied on an Illumina HiSeq 2500. A second PCR of about 6 to 11 cycles was run with a J-beta primer mix and a sample-barcoded 5' primer. A unique molecular identifier was introduced onto each TCR beta cDNA molecule by a template-switch 5' adaptor carrying 12 random nucleotides. Each sample yielded at least 2.5 million CDR3-containing paired-end reads. First-strand cDNA synthesis was performed from all RNA using the Mint cDNA synthesis kit, with priming by a TRBC-specific oligonucleotide. Following uracil-DNA glycosylase treatment, all cDNA underwent a first 18-cycle PCR with the universal primers M1SS and BC2_uni_R. From the authors' description of their analysis: Normalization of each sample was performed by random selection of 1 million high-quality reads, each carrying a distinct molecular identifier. Reads with shared molecular identifiers were discarded instead of being binned into consensus sequences. MiTCR, run with a Q25 quality threshold and the strictest error-elimination algorithm, handled CDR3 identification, clonotype clustering and error correction. A nonparametric unseen species model with Euler transformation was used to estimate a lower bound on total TCR beta diversity. The public reads were quality trimmed at Q25 with fastp and then assembled into clones with MiXCR by TCRdb, keeping productive beta chains. Rows merge per CDR3 protein into single entries with the most common DNA and genes. The V and J calls here are based on TCRdb, not the publication. This sample has 1.5 million to 2 million distinct CDR3 sequences in its table, and around 50% of those were observed once. The ten largest make up less than 2.5% of the sample.

The CDR3 contains 15 residues, cysteine and phenylalanine counted. Just the 45-base CDR3 DNA is kept, in frame starting at base 1. Deletion took 4 bases off V and 5 bases off J, with a span of 18 bases between the germline ends. CDR1 and CDR2 are read off the germline V gene as SGHRS and YFSETQ. The chain employs TRBV5-1 and TRBJ2-5, and possibly TRBD2, on 6 matching bases. The receptor comes from a woman in her forties in good health. The sequencing input was blood. The CDR3 is CASSPRDSFAETQYF. The nucleotides are TGCGCCAGCAGCCCCCGGGACTCCTTCGCGGAGACCCAGTACTTC. Here the CDR3 is joined to the reference TRBV5-1 and TRBJ2-5 genes, and the full variable domain is: KAGVTQTPRYLIKTRGQQVTLSCSPISGHRSVSWYQQTPGQGLQFLFEYFSETQRNKGNFPGRFSGRQFSNSRSEMNVSTLELGDSALYLCASSPRDSFAETQYFGPGTRLLVL.